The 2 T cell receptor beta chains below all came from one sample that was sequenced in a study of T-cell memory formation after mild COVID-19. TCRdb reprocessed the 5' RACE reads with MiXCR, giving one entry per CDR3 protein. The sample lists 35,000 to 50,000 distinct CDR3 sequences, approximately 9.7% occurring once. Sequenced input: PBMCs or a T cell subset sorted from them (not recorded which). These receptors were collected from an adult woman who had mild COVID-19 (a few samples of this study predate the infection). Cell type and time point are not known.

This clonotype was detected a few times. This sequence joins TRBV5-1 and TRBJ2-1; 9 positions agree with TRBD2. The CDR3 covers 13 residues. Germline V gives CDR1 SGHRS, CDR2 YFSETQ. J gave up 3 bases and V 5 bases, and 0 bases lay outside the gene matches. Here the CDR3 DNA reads TGCGCCAGCAGAGCGGGAGGCTACAATGAGCAGTTCTTC. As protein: CASRAGGYNEQFF.

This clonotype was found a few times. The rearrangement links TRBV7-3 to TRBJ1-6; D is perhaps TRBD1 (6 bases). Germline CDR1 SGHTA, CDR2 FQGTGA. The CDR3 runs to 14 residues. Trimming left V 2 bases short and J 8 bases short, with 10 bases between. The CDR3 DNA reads TGTGCCAGCAGCTTACAGGGGATGGATTCACCCCTCCACTTT. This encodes CASSLQGMDSPLHF.